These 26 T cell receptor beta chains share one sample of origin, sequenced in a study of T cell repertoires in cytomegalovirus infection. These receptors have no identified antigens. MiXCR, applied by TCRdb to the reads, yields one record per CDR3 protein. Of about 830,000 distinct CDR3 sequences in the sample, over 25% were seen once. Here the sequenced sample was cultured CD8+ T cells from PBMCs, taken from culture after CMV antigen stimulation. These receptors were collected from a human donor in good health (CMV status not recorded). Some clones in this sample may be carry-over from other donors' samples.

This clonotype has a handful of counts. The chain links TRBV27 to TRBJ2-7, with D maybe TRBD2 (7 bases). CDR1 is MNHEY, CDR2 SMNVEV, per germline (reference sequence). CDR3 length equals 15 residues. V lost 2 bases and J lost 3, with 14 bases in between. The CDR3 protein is CASSLSGGGHYEQYV. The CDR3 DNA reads TGTGCCAGCAGTTTAAGTGGCGGGGGCCACTACGAGCAGTACGTC.

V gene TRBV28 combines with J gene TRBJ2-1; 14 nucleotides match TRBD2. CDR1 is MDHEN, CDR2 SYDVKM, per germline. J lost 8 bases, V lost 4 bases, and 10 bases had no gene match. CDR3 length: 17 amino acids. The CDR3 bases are TGTGCCAGCAGTTACAACCGACTAGCGGGGGGGTCATATGAGCAGTTCTTC. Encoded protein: CASSYNRLAGGSYEQFF.

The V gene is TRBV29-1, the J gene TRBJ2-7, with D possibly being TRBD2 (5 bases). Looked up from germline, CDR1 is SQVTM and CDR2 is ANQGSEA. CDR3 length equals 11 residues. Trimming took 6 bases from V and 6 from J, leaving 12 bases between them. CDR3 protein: CSVPLGGEQYF. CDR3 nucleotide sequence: TGCAGCGTACCCCTAGGAGGCGAGCAGTACTTC.

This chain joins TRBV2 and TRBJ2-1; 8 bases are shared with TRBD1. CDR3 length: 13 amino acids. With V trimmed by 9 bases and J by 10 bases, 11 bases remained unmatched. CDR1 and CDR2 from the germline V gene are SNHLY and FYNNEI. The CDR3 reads CASLRTGKIEQFF. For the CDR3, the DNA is TGTGCCAGTCTCAGGACAGGGAAGATCGAGCAGTTCTTC. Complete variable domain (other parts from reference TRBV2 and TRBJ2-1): EPEVTQTPSHQVTQMGQEVILRCVPISNHLYFYWYRQILGQKVEFLVSFYNNEISEKSEIFDDQFSVERPDGSNFTLKIRSTKLEDSAMYFCASLRTGKIEQFFGPGTRLTVL.

The CDR3 region is CASTGGGVAGELFF. In DNA form, the CDR3 reads TGTGCCAGCACGGGGGGAGGGGTCGCCGGGGAGCTGTTTTTT. The genes are TRBV27 and TRBJ2-2; TRBD2 aligns across 7 bases. V lost 7 bases to trimming and J lost 6 bases; unmatched junction nucleotides: 8. The CDR3 loop spans 14 amino acids. Germline loops: CDR1 MNHEY, CDR2 SMNVEV (reference sequence).

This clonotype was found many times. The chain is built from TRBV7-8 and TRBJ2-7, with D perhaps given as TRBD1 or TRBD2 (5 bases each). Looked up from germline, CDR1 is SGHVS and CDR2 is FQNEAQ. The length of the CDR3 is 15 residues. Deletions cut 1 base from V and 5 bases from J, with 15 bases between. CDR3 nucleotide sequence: TGTGCCAGCAGCTTAGGCTCGGGGCCATGGAACGAGCAGTACTTC. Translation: CASSLGSGPWNEQYF.

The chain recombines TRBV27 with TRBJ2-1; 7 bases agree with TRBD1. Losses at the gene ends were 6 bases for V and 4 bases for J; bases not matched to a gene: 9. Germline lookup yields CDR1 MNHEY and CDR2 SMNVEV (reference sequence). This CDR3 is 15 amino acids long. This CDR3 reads CASSPGTARYNEQFF. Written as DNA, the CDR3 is TGTGCCAGCAGCCCTGGGACAGCCCGGTACAATGAGCAGTTCTTC.

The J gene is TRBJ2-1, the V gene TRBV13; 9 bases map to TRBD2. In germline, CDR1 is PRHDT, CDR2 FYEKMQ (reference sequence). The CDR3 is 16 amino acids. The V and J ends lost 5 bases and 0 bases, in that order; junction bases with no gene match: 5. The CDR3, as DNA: TGTGCCAGCAGCCTATTTAGCGGGGGCTCCTACAATGAGCAGTTCTTC. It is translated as CASSLFSGGSYNEQFF.

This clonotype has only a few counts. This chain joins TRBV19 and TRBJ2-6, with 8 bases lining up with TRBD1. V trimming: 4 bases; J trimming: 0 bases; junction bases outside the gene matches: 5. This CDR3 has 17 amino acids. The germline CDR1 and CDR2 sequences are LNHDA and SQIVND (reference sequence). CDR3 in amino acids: CASSTPGTGSGANVLTF. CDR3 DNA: TGTGCCAGTAGTACCCCCGGGACAGGCTCTGGGGCCAACGTCCTGACTTTC.

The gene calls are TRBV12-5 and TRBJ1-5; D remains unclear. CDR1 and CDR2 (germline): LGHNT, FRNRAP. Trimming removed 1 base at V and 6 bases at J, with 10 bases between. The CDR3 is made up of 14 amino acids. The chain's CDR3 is CASGLGAFSQPQHF. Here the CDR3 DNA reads TGTGCTAGTGGTTTGGGGGCGTTTAGTCAGCCCCAGCATTTT.

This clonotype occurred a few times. The CDR3 is CASSLVGHGPNTEAFF. CDR3 sequence (DNA): TGCGCCAGCAGCTTGGTGGGACACGGACCGAACACTGAAGCTTTCTTT. This chain connects TRBV5-1 to TRBJ1-1; D may be TRBD1 (6 bases). Looked up from germline, CDR1 is SGHRS and CDR2 is YFSETQ. The V end was cut by 0 bases, the J end by 1 base, with 13 bases between. This CDR3 has 16 residues.

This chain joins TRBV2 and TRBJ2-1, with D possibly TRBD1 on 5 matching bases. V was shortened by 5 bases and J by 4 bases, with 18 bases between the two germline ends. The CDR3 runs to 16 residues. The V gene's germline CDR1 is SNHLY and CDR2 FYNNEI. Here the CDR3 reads CASSPLEGEGYNEQFF. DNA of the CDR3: TGTGCCAGCAGTCCTCTGGAAGGGGAAGGTTACAATGAGCAGTTCTTC.

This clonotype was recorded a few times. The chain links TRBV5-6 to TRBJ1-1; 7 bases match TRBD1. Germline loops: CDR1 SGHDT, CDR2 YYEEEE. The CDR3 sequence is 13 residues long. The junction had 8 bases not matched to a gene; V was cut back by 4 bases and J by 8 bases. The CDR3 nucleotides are TGTGCCAGCAGCCCCGACAGGGAAGCCGAAGCTTTCTTT. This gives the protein CASSPDREAEAFF.

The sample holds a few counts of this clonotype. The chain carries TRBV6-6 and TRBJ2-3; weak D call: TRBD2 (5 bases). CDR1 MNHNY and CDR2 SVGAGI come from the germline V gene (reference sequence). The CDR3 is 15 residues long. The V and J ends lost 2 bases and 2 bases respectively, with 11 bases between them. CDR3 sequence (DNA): TGTGCCAGCAGTTACGAGAGGGAGACCACAGATACGCAGTATTTT. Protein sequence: CASSYERETTDTQYF.

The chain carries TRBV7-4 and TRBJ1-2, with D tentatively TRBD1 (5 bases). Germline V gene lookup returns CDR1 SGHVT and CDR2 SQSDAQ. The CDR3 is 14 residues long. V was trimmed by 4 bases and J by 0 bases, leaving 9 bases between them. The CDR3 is CASSSSQANYGYTF. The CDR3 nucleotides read TGTGCCAGCAGCTCCTCACAGGCTAACTATGGCTACACCTTC.

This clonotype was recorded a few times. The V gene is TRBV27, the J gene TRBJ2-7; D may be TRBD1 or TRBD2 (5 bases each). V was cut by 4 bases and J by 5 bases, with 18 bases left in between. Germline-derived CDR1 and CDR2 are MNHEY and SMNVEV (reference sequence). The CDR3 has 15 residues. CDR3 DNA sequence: TGTGCCAGCAGTTCTGGGACCCTCCTAGGGGACGAGCAGTACGTC. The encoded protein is CASSSGTLLGDEQYV.

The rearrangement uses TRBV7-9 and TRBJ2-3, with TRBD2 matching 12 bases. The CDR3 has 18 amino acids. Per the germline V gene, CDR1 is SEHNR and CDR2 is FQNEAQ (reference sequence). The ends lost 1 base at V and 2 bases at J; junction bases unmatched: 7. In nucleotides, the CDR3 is TGTGCCAGCAGCTTAGGCAGACTAGCGGGGGCCGTCACAGATACGCAGTATTTT. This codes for CASSLGRLAGAVTDTQYF. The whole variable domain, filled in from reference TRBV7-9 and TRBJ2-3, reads DTGVSQNPRHKITKRGQNVTFRCDPISEHNRLYWYRQTLGQGPEFLTYFQNEAQLEKSRLLSDRFSAERPKGSFSTLEIQRTEQGDSAMYLCASSLGRLAGAVTDTQYFGPGTRLTVL.

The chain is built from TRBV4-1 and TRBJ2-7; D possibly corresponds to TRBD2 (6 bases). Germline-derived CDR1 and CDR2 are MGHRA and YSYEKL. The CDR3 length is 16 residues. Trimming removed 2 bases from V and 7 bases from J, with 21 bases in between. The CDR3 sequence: CASSQINSGGEWEQYF. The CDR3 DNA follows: TGCGCCAGCAGCCAAATTAACAGCGGAGGGGAATGGGAGCAGTACTTC.

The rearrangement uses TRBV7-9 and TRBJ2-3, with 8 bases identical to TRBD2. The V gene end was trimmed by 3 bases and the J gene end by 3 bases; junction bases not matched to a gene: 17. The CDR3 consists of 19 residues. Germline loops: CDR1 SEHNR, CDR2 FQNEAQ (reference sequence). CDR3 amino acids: CASSFPIHSGGPDTDTQYF. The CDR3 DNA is TGTGCCAGCAGCTTTCCAATTCATTCGGGGGGGCCCGATACAGATACGCAGTATTTT.

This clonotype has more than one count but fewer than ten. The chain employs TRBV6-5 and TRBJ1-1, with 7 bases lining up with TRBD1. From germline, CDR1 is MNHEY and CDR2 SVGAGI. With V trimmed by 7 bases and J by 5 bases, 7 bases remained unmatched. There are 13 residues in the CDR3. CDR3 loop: CASKVRGLTEAFF. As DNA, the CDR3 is TGTGCCAGCAAAGTAAGGGGGCTGACTGAAGCTTTCTTT.

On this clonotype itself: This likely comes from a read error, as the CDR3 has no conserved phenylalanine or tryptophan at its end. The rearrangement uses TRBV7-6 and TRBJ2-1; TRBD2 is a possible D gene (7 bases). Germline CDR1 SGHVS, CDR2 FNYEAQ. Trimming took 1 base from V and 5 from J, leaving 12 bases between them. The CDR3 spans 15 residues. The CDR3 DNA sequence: TGTGCCAGCAGCTTAGGGGCGGGGGCGGACAATGAGCAGTTCTCC. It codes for CASSLGAGADNEQFS.

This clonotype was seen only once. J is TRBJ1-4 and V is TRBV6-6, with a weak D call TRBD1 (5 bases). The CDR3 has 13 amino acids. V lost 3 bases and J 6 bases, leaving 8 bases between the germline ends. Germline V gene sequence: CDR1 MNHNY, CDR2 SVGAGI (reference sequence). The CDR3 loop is CASSYETDEKLFF. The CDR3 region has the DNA TGTGCCAGCAGTTATGAGACAGATGAAAAACTGTTTTTT.

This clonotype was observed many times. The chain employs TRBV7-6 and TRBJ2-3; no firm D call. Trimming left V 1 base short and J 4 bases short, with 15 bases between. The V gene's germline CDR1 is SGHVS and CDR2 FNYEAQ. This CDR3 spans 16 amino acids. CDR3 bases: TGTGCCAGCAGCTTAGTCAGGAAGAGTGTTGCAGATACGCAGTATTTT. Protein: CASSLVRKSVADTQYF.

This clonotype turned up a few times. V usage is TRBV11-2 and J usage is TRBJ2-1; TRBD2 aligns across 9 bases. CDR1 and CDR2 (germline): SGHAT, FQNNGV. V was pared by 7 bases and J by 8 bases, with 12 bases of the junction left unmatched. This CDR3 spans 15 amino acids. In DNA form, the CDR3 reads TGTGCCAGCACCTCCGGGACTAGCATAGTCGATGAGCAGTTCTTC. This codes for CASTSGTSIVDEQFF.

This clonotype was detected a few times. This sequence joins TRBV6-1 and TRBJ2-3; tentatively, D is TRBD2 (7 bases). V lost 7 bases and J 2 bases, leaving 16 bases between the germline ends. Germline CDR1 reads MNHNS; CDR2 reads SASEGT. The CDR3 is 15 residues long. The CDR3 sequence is CASNPGGGLTDTQYF. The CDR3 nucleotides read TGTGCCAGCAACCCTGGCGGGGGCCTCACAGATACGCAGTATTTT.

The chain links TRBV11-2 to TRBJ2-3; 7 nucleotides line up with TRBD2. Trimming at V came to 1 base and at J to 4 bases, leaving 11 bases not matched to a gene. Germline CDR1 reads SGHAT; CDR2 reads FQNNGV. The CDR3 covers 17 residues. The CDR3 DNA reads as TGTGCCAGCAGCTTAGTGTACAGCGGGGTGGGCCCAGATACGCAGTATTTT. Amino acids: CASSLVYSGVGPDTQYF. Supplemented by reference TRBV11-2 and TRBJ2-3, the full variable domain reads EAGVAQSPRYKIIEKRQSVAFWCNPISGHATLYWYQQILGQGPKLLIQFQNNGVVDDSQLPKDRFSAERLKGVDSTLKIQPAKLEDSAVYLCASSLVYSGVGPDTQYFGPGTRLTVL.